The text below deals with one TCR beta chain. An end of the junction differs from the germline gene, which may be a read error. The table came from immunoSEQ multiplex PCR; TCRdb's copy has only in-frame clones and leaves some out. The sample records about 200,000 clones, approximately 82% being singletons. The data are from a study of blood T cell repertoires in COVID-19. Clinical history reported by participants formed the basis on which cohorts were assigned. Germline V gene sequence: CDR1 MNHNS, CDR2 SASEGT. The CDR3 is 12 amino acids. The receptor's source is an older woman with acute COVID-19. The sample consisted of PBMCs or T cells enriched from blood (not recorded which). V usage is TRBV6-1 and J usage is TRBJ1-6; D perhaps matches TRBD1 (5 bases). The CDR3 DNA is TGTGCCAGCAGTGAAATAGACAGCAAAAAGGACTTT. This codes for CASSEIDSKKDF.